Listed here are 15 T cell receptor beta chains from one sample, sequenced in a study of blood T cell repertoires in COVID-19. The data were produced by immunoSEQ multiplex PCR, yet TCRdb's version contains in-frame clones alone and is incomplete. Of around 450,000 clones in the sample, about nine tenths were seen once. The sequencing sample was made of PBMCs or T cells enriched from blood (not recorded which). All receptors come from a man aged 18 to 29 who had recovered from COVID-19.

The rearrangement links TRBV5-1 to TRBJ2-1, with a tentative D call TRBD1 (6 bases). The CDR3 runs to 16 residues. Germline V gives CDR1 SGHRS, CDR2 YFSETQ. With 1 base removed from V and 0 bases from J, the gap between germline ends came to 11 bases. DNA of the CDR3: TGCGCCAGCAGCTTGTGGGGGCAGAGCTCCTACAATGAGCAGTTCTTC. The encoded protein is CASSLWGQSSYNEQFF.

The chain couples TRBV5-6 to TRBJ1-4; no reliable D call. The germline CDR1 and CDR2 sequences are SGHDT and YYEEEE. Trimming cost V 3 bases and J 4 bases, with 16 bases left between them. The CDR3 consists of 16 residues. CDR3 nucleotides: TGTGCCAGCAGCTCGACCGGAGCGGGCTTTAATGAAAAACTGTTTTTT. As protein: CASSSTGAGFNEKLFF.

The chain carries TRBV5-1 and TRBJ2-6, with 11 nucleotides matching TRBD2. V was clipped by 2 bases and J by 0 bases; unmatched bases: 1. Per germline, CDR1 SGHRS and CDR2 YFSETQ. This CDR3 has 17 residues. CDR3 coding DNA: TGCGCCAGCAGCTTCGGGACTAGCGGCTCTGGGGCCAACGTCCTGACTTTC. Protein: CASSFGTSGSGANVLTF.

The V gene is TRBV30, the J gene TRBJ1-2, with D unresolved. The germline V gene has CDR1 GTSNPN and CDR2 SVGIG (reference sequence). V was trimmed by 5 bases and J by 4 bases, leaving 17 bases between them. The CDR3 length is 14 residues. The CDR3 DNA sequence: TGTGCCTGGCTAAGGGAGGAGGGAGCCTATGGCTACACCTTC. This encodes CAWLREEGAYGYTF. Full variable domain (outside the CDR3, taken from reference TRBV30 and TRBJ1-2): SQTIHQWPATLVQPVGSPLSLECTVEGTSNPNLYWYRQAAGRGLQLLFYSVGIGQISSEVPQNLSASRPQDRQFILSSKKLLLSDSGFYLCAWLREEGAYGYTFGSGTRLTVV.

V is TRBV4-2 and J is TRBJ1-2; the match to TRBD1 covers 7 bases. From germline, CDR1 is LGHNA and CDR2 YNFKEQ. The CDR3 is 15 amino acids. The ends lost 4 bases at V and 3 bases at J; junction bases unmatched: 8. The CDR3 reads CASSRTDRAHYGYTF. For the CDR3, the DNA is TGTGCCAGCAGCCGGACAGACAGGGCCCACTATGGCTACACCTTC.

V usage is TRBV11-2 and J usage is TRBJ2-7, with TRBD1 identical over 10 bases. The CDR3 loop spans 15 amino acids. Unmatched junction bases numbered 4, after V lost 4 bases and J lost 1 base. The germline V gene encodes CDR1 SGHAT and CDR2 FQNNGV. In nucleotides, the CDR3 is TGTGCCAGCAGCTCACCGGACAGGGGGTCCTACGAGCAGTACTTC. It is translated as CASSSPDRGSYEQYF.

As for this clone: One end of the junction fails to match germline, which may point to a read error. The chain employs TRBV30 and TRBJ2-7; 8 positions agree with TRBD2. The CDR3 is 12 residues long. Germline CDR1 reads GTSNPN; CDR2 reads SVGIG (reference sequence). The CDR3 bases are TGTGCCTGGAGTTTGAGCGGGAGCTTATCAAAATTC. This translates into CAWSLSGSLSKF.

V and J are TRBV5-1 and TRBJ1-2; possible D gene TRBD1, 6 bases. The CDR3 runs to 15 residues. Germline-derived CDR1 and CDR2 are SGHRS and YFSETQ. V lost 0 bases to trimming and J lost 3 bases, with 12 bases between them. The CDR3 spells CASSLGPGADYGYTF. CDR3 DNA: TGCGCCAGCAGCTTGGGGCCAGGGGCTGACTATGGCTACACCTTC.

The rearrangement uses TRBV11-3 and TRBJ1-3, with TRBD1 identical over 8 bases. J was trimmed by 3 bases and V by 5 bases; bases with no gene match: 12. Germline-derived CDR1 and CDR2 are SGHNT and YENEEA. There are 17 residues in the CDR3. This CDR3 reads CASSPRGAGGLGNTIYF. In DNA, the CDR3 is TGTGCCAGCAGCCCTCGGGGCGCAGGGGGCCTTGGAAACACCATATATTTT.

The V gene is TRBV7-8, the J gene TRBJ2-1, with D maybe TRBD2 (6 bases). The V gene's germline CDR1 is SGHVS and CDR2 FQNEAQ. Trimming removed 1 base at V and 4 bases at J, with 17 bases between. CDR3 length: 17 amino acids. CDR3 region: CASSLGRGLSGYNEQFF. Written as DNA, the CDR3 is TGTGCCAGCAGCTTAGGGCGAGGACTATCTGGTTACAATGAGCAGTTCTTC. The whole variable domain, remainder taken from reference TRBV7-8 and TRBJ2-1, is GAGVSQSPRYKVAKRGQDVALRCDPISGHVSLFWYQQALGQGPEFLTYFQNEAQLDKSGLPSDRFFAERPEGSVSTLKIQRTQQEDSAVYLCASSLGRGLSGYNEQFFGPGTRLTVL.

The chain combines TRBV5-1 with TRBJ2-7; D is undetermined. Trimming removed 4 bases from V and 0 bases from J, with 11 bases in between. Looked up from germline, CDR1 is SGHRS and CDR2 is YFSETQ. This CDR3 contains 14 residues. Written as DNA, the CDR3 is TGCGCCAGCAGCAGCCGAAGCCCCTCCTACGAGCAGTACTTC. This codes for CASSSRSPSYEQYF.

The CDR3, as DNA: TGTGCCAGCAGCCCCCCAGCTAGGGGCAGGGATTCACCCCTCCACTTT. Translating it yields CASSPPARGRDSPLHF. J is TRBJ1-6 and V is TRBV9; D possibly corresponds to TRBD1 (5 bases). Trimming took off 4 bases at V and 8 bases at J, with 19 bases between the two ends. Germline-derived CDR1 and CDR2 are SGDLS and YYNGEE. This CDR3 region has 16 residues.

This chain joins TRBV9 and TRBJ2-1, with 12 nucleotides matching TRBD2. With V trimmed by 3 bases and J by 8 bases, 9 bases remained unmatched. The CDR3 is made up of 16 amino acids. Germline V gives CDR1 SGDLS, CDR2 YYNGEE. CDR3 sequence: CASSASGRAGHDEQFF. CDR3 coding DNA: TGTGCCAGCAGCGCTAGCGGGAGGGCTGGCCATGATGAGCAGTTCTTC.

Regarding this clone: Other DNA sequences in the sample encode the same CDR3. In DNA form, the CDR3 reads TGTGCCAGCAGCTTACGGGGGACCGGGGAGCTGTTTTTT. As protein: CASSLRGTGELFF. V usage is TRBV7-3 and J usage is TRBJ2-2; TRBD2 might be the D (6 bases). V shed 2 bases and J shed 5 bases, with 6 bases lying between them. The CDR3 extends over 13 amino acids. Germline assignment: CDR1 SGHTA and CDR2 FQGTGA. Full variable domain (missing parts from reference TRBV7-3 and TRBJ2-2): GAGVSQTPSNKVTEKGKYVELRCDPISGHTALYWYRQSLGQGPEFLIYFQGTGAADDSGLPNDRFFAVRPEGSVSTLKIQRTERGDSAVYLCASSLRGTGELFFGEGSRLTVL.

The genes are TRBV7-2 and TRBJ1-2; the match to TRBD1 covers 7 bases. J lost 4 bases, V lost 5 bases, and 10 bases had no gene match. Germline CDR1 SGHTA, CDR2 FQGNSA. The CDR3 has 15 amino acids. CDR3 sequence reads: CASSRATGTAYGYTF. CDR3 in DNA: TGTGCCAGCAGCAGAGCAACCGGGACAGCCTATGGCTACACCTTC.